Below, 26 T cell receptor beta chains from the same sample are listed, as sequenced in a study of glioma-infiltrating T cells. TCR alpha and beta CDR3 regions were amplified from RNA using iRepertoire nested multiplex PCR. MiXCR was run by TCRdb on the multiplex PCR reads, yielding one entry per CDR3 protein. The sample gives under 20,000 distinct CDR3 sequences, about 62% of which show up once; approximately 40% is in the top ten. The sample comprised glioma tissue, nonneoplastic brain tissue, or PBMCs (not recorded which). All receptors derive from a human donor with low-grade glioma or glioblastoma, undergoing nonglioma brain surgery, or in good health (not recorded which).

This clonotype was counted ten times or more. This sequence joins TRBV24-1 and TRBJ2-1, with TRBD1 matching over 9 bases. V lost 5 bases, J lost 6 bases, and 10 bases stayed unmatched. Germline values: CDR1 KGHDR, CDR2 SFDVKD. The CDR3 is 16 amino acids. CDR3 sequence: CATSGPTGGFSNEQFF. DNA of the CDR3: TGTGCCACCAGTGGACCGACAGGGGGGTTTTCCAATGAGCAGTTCTTC.

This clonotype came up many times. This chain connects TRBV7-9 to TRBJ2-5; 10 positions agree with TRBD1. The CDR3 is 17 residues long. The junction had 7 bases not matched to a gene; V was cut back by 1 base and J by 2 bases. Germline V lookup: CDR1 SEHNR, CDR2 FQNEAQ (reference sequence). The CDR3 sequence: CASSLGSGGQGQETQYF. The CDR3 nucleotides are TGTGCCAGCAGCTTAGGTTCCGGGGGACAGGGGCAAGAGACCCAGTACTTC.

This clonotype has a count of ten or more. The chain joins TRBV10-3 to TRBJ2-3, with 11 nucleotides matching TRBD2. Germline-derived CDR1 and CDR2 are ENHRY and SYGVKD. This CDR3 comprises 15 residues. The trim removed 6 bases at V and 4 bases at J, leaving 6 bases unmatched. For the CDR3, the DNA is TGTGCCATCAGCTCTAGCGGGGGGTCGGCAGATACGCAGTATTTT. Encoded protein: CAISSSGGSADTQYF.

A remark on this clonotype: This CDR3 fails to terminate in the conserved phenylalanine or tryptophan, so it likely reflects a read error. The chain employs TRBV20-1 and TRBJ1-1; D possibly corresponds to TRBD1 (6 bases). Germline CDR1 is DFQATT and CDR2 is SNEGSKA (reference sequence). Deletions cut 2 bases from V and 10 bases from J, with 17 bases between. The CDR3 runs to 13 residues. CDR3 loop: CSARKRGGGSAFI. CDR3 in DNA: TGCAGTGCTAGAAAACGGGGGGGCGGATCAGCTTTCATT.

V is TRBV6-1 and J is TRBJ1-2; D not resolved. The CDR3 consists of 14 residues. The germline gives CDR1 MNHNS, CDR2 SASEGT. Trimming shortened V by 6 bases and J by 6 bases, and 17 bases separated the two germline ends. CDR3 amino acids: CASSRDGRADGYTF. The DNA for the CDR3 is TGTGCCAGCAGCCGCGACGGCCGGGCGGATGGCTACACCTTC.

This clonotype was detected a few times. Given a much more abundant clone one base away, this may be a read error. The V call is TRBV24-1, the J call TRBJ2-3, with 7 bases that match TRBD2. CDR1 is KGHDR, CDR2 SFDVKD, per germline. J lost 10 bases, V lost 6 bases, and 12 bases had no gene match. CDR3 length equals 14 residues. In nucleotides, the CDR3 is TGTGCCACCAGTCGTGAGCGGGACGCTGATGCGCAGTATTTT. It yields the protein CATSRERDADAQYF.

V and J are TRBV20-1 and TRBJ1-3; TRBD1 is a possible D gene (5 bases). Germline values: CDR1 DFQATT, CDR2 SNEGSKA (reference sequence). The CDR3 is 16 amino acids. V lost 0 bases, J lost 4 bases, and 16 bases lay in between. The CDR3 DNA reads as TGCAGTGCTAGAGATAGCGAGGGGTCTTGGGGAAACACCATATATTTT. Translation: CSARDSEGSWGNTIYF.

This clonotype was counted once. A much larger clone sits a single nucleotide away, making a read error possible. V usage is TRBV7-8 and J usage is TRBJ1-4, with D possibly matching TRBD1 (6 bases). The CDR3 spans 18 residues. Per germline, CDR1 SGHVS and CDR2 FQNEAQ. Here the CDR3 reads CASSVLILQGTANVKLFF. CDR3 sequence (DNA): TGTGCCAGCAGCGTACTTATACTCCAGGGGACGGCTAATGTAAAACTGTTTTTT.

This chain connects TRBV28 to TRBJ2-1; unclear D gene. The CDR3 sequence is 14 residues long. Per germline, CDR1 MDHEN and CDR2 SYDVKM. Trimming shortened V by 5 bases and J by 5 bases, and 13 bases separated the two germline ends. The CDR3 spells CASSPLKFDNEQFF. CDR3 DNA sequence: TGTGCCAGCAGTCCGTTGAAGTTCGACAATGAGCAGTTCTTC.

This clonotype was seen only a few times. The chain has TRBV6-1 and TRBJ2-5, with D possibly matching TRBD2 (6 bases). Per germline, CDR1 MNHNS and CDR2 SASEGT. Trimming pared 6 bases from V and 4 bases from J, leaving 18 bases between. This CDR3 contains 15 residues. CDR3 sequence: CASSPTPGTAETQYF. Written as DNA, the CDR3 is TGTGCCAGCAGCCCAACCCCAGGGACTGCAGAGACCCAGTACTTC.

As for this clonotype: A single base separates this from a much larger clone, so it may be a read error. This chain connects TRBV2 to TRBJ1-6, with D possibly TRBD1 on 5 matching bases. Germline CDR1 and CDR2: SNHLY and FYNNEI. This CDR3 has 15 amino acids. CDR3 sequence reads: CASSKGSSHNSPLHF. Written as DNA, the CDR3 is TGTGCCAGCAGTAAGGGGAGCTCCCATAATTCACCCCTCCACTTT.

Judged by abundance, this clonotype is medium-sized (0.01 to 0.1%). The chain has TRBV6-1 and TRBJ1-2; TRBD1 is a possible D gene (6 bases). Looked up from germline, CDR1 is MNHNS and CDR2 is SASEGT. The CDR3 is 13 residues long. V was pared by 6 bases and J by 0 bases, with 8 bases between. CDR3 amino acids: CASRRGTNYGYTF. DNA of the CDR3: TGTGCCAGCAGAAGGGGGACTAACTATGGCTACACCTTC.

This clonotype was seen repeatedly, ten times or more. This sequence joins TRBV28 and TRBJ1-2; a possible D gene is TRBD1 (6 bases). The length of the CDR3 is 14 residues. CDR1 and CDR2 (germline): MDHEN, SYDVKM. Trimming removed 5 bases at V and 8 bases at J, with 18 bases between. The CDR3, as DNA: TGTGCCAGCAGTCCCCCGGACAGCCTGGGAGGCTACACCTTC. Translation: CASSPPDSLGGYTF.

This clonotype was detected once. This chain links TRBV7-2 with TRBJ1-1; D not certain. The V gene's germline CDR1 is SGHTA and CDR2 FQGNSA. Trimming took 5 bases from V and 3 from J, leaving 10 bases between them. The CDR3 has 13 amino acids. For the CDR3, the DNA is TGTGCCAGCAGCCTCATGAGGTACACTGAAGCTTTCTTT. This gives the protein CASSLMRYTEAFF.

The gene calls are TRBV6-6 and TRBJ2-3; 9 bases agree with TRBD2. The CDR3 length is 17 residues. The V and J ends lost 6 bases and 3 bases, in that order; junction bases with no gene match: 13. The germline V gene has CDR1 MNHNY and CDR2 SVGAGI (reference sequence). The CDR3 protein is CASSGFRRGGATDTQYF. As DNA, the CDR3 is TGTGCCAGCAGCGGGTTTCGGCGCGGGGGGGCAACAGATACGCAGTATTTT.

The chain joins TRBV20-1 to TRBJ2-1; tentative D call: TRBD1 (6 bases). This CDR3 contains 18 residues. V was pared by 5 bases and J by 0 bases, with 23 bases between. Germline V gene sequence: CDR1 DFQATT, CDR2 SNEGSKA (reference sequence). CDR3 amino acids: CSAHLLGSGQNSYNEQFF. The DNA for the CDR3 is TGCAGTGCTCACCTGCTCGGATCCGGACAGAACTCCTACAATGAGCAGTTCTTC.

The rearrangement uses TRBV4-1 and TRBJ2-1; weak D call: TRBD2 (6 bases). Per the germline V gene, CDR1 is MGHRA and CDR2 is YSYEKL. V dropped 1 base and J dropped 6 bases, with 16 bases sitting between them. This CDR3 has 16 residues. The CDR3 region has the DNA TGCGCCAGCAGCCAAGCCGGGACTCACCTACCCAATGAGCAGTTCTTC. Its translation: CASSQAGTHLPNEQFF.

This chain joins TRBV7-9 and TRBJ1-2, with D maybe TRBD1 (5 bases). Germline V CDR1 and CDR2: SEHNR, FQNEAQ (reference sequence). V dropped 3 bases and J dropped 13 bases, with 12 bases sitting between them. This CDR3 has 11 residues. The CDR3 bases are TGTGCCAGCAGCTTGGCCAGGGACTTCACCTTC. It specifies CASSLARDFTF.

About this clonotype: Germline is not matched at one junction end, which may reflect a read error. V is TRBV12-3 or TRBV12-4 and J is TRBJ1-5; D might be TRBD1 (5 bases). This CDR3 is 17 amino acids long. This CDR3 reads CDSSSQEGGGGNQPQHF. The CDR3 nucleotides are TGTGACAGCAGTTCCCAGGAAGGCGGGGGAGGCAATCAGCCCCAGCATTTT.

CDR3 DNA sequence: TGTGCCAGCAGCCAAGCGTCCCTCGCCTACGAGCAGTACTTC. Its protein product is CASSQASLAYEQYF. This chain connects TRBV3-1 to TRBJ2-7, with D unresolved. This CDR3 has 14 residues. Trimming removed 1 base at V and 2 bases at J, with 9 bases between. Germline V gene lookup returns CDR1 LGHDT and CDR2 YNNKEL (reference sequence).

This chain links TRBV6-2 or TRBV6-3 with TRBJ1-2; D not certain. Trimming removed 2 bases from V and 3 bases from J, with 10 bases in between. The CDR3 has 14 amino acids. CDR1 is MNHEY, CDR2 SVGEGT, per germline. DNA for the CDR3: TGTGCCAGCAGTTACGGGAGGTCCGACTATGGCTACACCTTC. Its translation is CASSYGRSDYGYTF.

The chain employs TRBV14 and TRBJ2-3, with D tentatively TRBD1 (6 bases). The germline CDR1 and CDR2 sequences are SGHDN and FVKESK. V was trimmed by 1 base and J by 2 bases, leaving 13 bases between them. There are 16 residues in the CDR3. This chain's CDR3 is CASSQGGRGSTDTQYF. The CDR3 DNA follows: TGTGCCAGCAGCCAAGGGGGCAGGGGATCCACAGATACGCAGTATTTT.

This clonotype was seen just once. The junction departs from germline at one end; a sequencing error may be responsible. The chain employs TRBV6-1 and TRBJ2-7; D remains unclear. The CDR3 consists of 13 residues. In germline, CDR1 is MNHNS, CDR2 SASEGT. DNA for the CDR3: TGTGCCAGCAACCAAAGACAAGGCTACGGGCAGTACTTC. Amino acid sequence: CASNQRQGYGQYF.

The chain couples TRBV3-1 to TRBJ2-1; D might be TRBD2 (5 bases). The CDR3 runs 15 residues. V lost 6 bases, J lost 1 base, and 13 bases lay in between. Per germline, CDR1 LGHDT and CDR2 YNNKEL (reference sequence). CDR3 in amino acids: CASRSLRASYNEQFF. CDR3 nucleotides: TGTGCCAGCAGAAGCTTGCGGGCATCCTACAATGAGCAGTTCTTC.

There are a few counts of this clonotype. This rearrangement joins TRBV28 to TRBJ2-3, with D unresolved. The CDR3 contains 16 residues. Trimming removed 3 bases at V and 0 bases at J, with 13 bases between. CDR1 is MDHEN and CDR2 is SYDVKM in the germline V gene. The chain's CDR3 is CASSFVGRLSTDTQYF. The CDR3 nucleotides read TGTGCCAGCAGTTTTGTAGGACGATTAAGCACAGATACGCAGTATTTT.

The CDR3 loop is CATGQEVTDTQYF. The CDR3 region has the DNA TGTGCCACCGGACAGGAGGTCACAGATACGCAGTATTTT. The chain carries TRBV24-1 and TRBJ2-3; 7 nucleotides agree with TRBD1. J gave up 2 bases and V 9 bases, and 4 bases lay outside the gene matches. Germline CDR1 reads KGHDR; CDR2 reads SFDVKD. The CDR3 consists of 13 residues.